These 2 T cell receptor beta chains were all obtained from the same sample, sequenced in a study of PD-1 blockade in classical Hodgkin lymphoma (dated by TCRdb to 2018 to 2020). Receptor amplification or capture employed the immunoSEQ multiplex PCR assay. TCRdb took this table from immuneACCESS and kept in-frame rearrangements with V and J called. Such tables lack part of the clones; where checked against another copy, unresolved V genes explain under half of the gap, and the rest is unexplained. This sample is represented by some 17,000 clones; approximately 84% of them were singletons. Under 9% of the sample rests with the top ten. Per the publication, the time point label means: newly diagnosed, previously untreated cHL patient sample. Sequencing was carried out using peripheral blood mononuclear cells (PBMCs). Receptors were obtained from a human donor with classical Hodgkin lymphoma.

V and J are TRBV6-1 and TRBJ1-5; TRBD1 aligns across 9 bases. The CDR3 loop spans 14 amino acids. CDR1 MNHNS and CDR2 SASEGT come from the germline V gene. The J segment lost 4 bases and the V segment lost 5 bases, leaving 3 bases of the junction unmatched. In nucleotides, the CDR3 is TGTGCCAGCAGTTGGACAGGGGAAAATCAGCCCCAGCATTTT. Its translation: CASSWTGENQPQHF.

The chain is built from TRBV7-6 and TRBJ2-3, with D unresolved. Germline loops: CDR1 SGHVS, CDR2 FNYEAQ. CDR3 length: 13 amino acids. V dropped 1 base and J dropped 4 bases, with 6 bases sitting between them. In nucleotides, the CDR3 is TGTGCCAGCAGCTTAGTTTTTGCAGATACGCAGTATTTT. This encodes CASSLVFADTQYF.